This TCR beta chain originates from a study of cytomegalovirus exposure and HLA in healthy donors. Study results and limitations: The study assumed roughly uniform donor sequencing depth for presence/absence analyses. Earlier analysis yielded a pattern in which most TCR beta V segments were productive about 90% or about 30% of the time.

V was trimmed by 8 bases and J by 0 bases, leaving 11 bases between them. CDR3 length: 14 residues. Germline V gene data show CDR1 as SGHVS and CDR2 as FQNEAQ. Points on this clone: What it binds is not known.

The PCR ran on 60 Vbeta and 13 Jbeta primers. Produced via immunoSEQ multiplex PCR; TCRdb's table is partial and in-frame only. Here the sample spans fewer than 200,000 clones, nearly 80% being singletons. The V and J genes are TRBV7-8 and TRBJ2-1, with D possibly being TRBD1 (5 bases). Sequences were obtained from PBMCs. The TCR comes from a man between 18 and 35 years old in good health and CMV-seropositive. The CDR3 sequence is CASHRSGSYNEQFF. CDR3 bases: TGTGCCAGCCACAGGAGTGGCTCCTACAATGAGCAGTTCTTC. Full variable domain (remainder filled in from reference TRBV7-8 and TRBJ2-1): GAGVSQSPRYKVAKRGQDVALRCDPISGHVSLFWYQQALGQGPEFLTYFQNEAQLDKSGLPSDRFFAERPEGSVSTLKIQRTQQEDSAVYLCASHRSGSYNEQFFGPGTRLTVL.